The sequence of this T cell receptor (beta chain) was determined in a study of monozygotic twins with inflammatory bowel disease. This CDR3 region has 14 residues. Germline V gives CDR1 KGHSH, CDR2 LQKENI. Two nested PCRs, approximately 16 and 10 cycles, amplified TCRalpha and TCRbeta cDNA. TCRdb re-called the 5' RACE reads, yielding one record per CDR3 amino acid sequence without DNA. This sample's table reports about 160,000 distinct CDR3 sequences. As regards this clonotype: The antigen remains undetermined.

Whole blood served as the source of total RNA, and no T cell sorting took place. General study results and limits: Healthy co-twins had higher TCRbeta inverse Simpson diversity than their IBD twins. Repertoire similarity matched across concordant and discordant twins, perhaps owing to limited power.

J is TRBJ2-7 and V is TRBV18. The clonotype comes from a human donor with ulcerative colitis or Crohn's disease, or a healthy co-twin of an affected twin (not recorded which). Material: blood. This CDR3 reads CASASRRDTYEQYF. The entire variable domain, with the rest obtained from reference TRBV18 and TRBJ2-7, is as follows: NAGVMQNPRHLVRRRGQEARLRCSPMKGHSHVYWYRQLPEEGLKFMVYLQKENIIDESGMPKERFSAEFPKEGPSILRIQQVVRGDSAAYFCASASRRDTYEQYFGPGTRLTVT.